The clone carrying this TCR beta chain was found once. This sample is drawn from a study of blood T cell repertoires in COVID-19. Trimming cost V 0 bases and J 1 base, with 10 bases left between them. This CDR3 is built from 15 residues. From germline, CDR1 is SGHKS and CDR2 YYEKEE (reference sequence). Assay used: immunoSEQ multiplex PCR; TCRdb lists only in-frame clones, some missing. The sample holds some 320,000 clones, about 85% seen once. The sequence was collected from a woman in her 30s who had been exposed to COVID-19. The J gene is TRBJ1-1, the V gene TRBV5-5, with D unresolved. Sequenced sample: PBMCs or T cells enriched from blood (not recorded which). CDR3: CASSLVYQENTEAFF. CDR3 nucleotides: TGTGCCAGCAGCTTGGTGTACCAGGAGAACACTGAAGCTTTCTTT.